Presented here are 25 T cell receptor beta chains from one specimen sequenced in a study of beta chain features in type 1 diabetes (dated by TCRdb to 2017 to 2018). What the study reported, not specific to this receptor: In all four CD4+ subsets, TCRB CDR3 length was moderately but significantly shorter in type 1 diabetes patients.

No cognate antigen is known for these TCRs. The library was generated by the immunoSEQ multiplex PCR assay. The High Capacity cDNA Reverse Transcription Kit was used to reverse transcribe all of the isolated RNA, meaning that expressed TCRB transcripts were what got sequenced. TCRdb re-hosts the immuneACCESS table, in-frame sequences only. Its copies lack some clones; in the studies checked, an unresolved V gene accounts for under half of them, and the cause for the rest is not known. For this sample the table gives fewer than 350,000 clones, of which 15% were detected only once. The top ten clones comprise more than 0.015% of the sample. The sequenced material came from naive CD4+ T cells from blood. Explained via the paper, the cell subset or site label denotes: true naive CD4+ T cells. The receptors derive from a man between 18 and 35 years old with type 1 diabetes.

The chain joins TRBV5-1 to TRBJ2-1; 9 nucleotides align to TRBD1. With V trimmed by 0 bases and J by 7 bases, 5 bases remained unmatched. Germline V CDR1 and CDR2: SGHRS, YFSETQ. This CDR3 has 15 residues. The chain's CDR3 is CASSLAPGTGNEQFF. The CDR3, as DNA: TGCGCCAGCAGCTTGGCCCCAGGGACAGGGAATGAGCAGTTCTTC.

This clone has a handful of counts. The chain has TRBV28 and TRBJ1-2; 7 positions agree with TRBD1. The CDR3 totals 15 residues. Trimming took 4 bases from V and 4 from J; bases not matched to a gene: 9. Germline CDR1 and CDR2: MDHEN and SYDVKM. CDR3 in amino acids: CASSSLGDRAYGYTF. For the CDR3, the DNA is TGTGCCAGCAGTTCCCTAGGAGACAGGGCCTATGGCTACACCTTC.

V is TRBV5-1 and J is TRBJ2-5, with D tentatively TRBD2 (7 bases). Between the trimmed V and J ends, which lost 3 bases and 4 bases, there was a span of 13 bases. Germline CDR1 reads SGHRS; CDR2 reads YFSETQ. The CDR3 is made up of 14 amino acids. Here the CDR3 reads CASSSGGPGETQYF. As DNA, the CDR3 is TGCGCCAGCAGCTCGGGGGGCCCAGGAGAGACCCAGTACTTC.

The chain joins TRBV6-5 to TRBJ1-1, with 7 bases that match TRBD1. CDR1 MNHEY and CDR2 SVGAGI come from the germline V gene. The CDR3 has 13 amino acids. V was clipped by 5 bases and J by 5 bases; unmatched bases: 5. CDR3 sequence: CASSPPGGTEAFF. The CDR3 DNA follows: TGTGCCAGCAGTCCGCCAGGGGGGACTGAAGCTTTCTTT.

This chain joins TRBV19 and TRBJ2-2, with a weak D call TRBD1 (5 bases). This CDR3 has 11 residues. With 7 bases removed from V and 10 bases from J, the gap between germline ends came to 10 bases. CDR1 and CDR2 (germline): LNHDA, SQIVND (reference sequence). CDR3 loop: CASKVREELFF. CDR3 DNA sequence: TGTGCCAGTAAGGTCAGGGAGGAGCTGTTTTTT.

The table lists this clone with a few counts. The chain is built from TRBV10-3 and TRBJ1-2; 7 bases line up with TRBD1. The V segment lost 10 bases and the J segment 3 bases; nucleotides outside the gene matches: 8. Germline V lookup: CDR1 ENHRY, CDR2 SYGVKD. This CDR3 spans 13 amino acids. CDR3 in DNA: TGTGCCACTGCTCAGGGGGACGACTATGGCTACACCTTC. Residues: CATAQGDDYGYTF.

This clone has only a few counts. The CDR3 sequence is CASSFGTGSSYNEQFF. The CDR3 region has the DNA TGTGCCAGTAGTTTCGGGACAGGGAGCTCCTACAATGAGCAGTTCTTC. This chain uses TRBV19 with TRBJ2-1; 9 positions agree with TRBD1. The germline CDR1 and CDR2 sequences are LNHDA and SQIVND (reference sequence). This CDR3 is 16 amino acids long. Unmatched junction bases numbered 5, after V lost 5 bases and J lost 0 bases.

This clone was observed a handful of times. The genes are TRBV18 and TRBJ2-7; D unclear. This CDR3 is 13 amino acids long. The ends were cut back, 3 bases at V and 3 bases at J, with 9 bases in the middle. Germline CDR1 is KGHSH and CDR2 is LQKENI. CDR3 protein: CASSPYRDYEQYF. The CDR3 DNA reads TGTGCCAGCTCACCCTACCGCGACTACGAGCAGTACTTC.

CDR3 DNA: TGTGCCAGCAGTTTTCCCCGGACAGCTAGCAATCAGCCCCAGCATTTT. Translating it yields CASSFPRTASNQPQHF. This chain uses TRBV28 with TRBJ1-5, with a tentative D call TRBD1 (6 bases). Trimming cost V 3 bases and J 0 bases, with 12 bases left between them. CDR1 is MDHEN and CDR2 is SYDVKM in the germline V gene. The CDR3 is 16 residues long.

This CDR3 reads CASSEQGIHEQYF. CDR3 bases: TGTGCCAGCAGTGAACAGGGGATCCACGAGCAGTACTTC. The chain joins TRBV28 to TRBJ2-7; 7 bases are shared with TRBD1. The CDR3 is made up of 13 amino acids. CDR1 is MDHEN and CDR2 is SYDVKM in the germline V gene. Unmatched junction bases numbered 6, after V lost 5 bases and J lost 5 bases.

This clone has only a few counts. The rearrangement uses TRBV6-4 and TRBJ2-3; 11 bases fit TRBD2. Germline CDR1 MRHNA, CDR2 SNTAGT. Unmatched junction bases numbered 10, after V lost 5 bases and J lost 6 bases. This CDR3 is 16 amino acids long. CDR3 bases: TGTGCCAGCAGTCCACTAGCGGGGGTAGCCGGGGATACGCAGTATTTT. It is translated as CASSPLAGVAGDTQYF.

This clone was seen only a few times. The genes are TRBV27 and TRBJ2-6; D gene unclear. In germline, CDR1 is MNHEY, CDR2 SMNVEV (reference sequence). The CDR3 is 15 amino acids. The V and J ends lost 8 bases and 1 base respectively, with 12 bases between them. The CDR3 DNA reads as TGTGCCAGCCGACGGGTGTCTTCTGGGGCCAACGTCCTGACTTTC. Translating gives CASRRVSSGANVLTF.

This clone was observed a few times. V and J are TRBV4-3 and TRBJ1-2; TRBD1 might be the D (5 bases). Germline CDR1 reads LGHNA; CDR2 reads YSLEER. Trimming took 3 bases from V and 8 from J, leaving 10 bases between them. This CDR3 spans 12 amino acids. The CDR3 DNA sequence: TGCGCCAGCAGCCAGTCAGGGCGCGGCTACACCTTC. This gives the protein CASSQSGRGYTF.

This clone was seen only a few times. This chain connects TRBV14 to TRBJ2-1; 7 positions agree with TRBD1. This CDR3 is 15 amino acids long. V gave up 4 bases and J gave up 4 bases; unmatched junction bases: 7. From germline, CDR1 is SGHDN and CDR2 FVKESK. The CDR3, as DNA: TGTGCCAGCAGCCGCCGAGGGGGCTCATACAATGAGCAGTTCTTC. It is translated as CASSRRGGSYNEQFF.

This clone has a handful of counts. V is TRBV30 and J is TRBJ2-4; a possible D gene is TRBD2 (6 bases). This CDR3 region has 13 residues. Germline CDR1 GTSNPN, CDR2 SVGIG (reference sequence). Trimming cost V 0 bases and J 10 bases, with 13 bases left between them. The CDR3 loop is CAWSVRDWSIQYF. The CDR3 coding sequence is TGTGCCTGGAGTGTACGGGACTGGTCAATTCAGTACTTC. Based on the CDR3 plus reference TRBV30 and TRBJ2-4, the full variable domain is SQTIHQWPATLVQPVGSPLSLECTVEGTSNPNLYWYRQAAGRGLQLLFYSVGIGQISSEVPQNLSASRPQDRQFILSSKKLLLSDSGFYLCAWSVRDWSIQYFGAGTRLSVL.

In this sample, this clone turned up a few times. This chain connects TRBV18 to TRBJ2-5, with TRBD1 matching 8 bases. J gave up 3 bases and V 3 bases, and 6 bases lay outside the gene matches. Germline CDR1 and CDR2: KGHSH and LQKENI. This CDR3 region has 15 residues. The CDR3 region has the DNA TGTGCCAGCTCACCCCAGCTGACAGGGGAAGAGACCCAGTACTTC. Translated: CASSPQLTGEETQYF.

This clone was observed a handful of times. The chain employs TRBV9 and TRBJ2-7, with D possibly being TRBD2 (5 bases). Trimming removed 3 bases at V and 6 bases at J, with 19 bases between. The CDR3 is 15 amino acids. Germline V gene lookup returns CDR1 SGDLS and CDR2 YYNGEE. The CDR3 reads CASSGTGQGGREQYF. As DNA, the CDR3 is TGTGCCAGCAGCGGGACCGGGCAAGGAGGTCGCGAGCAGTACTTC.

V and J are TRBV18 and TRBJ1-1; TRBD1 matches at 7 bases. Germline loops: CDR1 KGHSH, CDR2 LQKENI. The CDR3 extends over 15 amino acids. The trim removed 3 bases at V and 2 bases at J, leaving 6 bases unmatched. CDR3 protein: CASSPYGTENTEAFF. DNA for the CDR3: TGTGCCAGCTCACCTTACGGGACAGAAAACACTGAAGCTTTCTTT.

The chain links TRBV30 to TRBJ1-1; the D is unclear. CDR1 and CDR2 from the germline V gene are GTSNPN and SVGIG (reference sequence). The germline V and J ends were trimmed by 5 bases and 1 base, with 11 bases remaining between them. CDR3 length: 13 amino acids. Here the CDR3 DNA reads TGTGCCTGGTTAATTATAGCGAACACTGAAGCTTTCTTT. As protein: CAWLIIANTEAFF.

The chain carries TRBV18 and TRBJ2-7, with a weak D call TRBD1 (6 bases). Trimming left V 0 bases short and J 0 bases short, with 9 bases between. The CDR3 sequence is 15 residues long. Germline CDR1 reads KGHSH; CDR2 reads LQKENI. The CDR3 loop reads CASSPPARGSYEQYF. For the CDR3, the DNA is TGTGCCAGCTCACCACCGGCCAGGGGCTCCTACGAGCAGTACTTC.

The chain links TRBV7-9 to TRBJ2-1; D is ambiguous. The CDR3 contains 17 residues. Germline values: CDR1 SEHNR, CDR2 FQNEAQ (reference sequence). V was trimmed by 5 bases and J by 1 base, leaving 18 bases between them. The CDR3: CASSHLGYDGSYNEQFF. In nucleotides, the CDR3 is TGTGCCAGCAGCCATCTCGGGTATGACGGGTCCTACAATGAGCAGTTCTTC.

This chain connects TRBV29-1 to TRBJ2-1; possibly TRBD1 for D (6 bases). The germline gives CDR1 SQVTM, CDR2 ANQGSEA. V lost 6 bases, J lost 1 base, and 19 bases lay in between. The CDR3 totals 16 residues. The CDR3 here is CSVVLHTGYSYNEQFF. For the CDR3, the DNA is TGCAGCGTCGTCCTCCACACAGGGTATTCCTACAATGAGCAGTTCTTC.

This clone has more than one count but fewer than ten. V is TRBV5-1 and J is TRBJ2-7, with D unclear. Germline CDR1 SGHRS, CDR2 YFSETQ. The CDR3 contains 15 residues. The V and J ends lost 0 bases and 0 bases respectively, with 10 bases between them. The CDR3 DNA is TGCGCCAGCAGCTTGGAACGGGTAAGCTCCTACGAGCAGTACTTC. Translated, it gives CASSLERVSSYEQYF.

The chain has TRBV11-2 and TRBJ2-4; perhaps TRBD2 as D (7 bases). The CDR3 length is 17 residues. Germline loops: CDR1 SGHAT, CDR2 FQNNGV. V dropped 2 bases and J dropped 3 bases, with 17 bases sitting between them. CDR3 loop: CASSLPFRGAGKNIQYF. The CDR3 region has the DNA TGTGCCAGCAGCTTACCCTTTCGGGGGGCAGGCAAAAACATTCAGTACTTC. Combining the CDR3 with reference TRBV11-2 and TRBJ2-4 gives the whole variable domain EAGVAQSPRYKIIEKRQSVAFWCNPISGHATLYWYQQILGQGPKLLIQFQNNGVVDDSQLPKDRFSAERLKGVDSTLKIQPAKLEDSAVYLCASSLPFRGAGKNIQYFGAGTRLSVL.

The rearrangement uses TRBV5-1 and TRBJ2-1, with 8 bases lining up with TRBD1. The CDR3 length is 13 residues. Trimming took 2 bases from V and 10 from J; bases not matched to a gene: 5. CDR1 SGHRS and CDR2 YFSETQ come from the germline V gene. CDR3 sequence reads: CASSLIRDREQFF. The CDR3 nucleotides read TGCGCCAGCAGCTTAATCCGGGACAGGGAGCAGTTCTTC.